Listed here are 30 T cell receptor beta chains from one sample, sequenced in a study of blood T cell repertoires in COVID-19. The data were produced by immunoSEQ multiplex PCR, yet TCRdb's version contains in-frame clones alone and is incomplete. The data contain almost 80,000 clones, roughly 90% of them seen just once; the ten biggest clones take up approximately 0.74%. The sequencing sample was made of peripheral blood. The receptors were gathered from a woman older than 75 with acute or convalescent COVID-19.

The V and J genes are TRBV5-1 and TRBJ2-3, with 7 bases that match TRBD2. Germline-derived CDR1 and CDR2 are SGHRS and YFSETQ. CDR3 length: 16 residues. With V trimmed by 0 bases and J by 2 bases, 6 bases remained unmatched. The CDR3: CASSLGEGFYTDTQYF. CDR3 nucleotide sequence: TGCGCCAGCAGCTTGGGGGAGGGGTTCTACACAGATACGCAGTATTTT.

The CDR3 coding sequence is TGTGCCAGCAGTTACGCGAAGTTTGAGCAGTTCTTC. Translated, it gives CASSYAKFEQFF. The chain carries TRBV6-6 and TRBJ2-1, with D uncertain. Germline V gives CDR1 MNHNY, CDR2 SVGAGI (reference sequence). The length of the CDR3 is 12 residues. With 2 bases removed from V and 9 bases from J, the gap between germline ends came to 8 bases.

The chain joins TRBV4-1 to TRBJ2-1, with 7 bases matching TRBD2. The CDR3 loop spans 18 amino acids. V dropped 3 bases and J dropped 6; count of bases not matched to a gene: 17. Germline V gives CDR1 MGHRA, CDR2 YSYEKL. This CDR3 reads CASSQALEVGRSSNEQFF. CDR3 nucleotides: TGCGCCAGCAGCCAGGCCTTAGAGGTCGGGAGGTCGAGCAATGAGCAGTTCTTC.

The chain recombines TRBV7-2 with TRBJ2-5, with D maybe TRBD1 (5 bases). The CDR3 sequence is 15 residues long. The germline V gene encodes CDR1 SGHTA and CDR2 FQGNSA. Trimming took off 1 base at V and 5 bases at J, with 14 bases between the two ends. CDR3 DNA: TGTGCCAGCAGCTTAGTTCACAGGATGGGGGAGACCCAGTACTTC. Amino acids: CASSLVHRMGETQYF.

The gene calls are TRBV2 and TRBJ1-2; no reliable D call. CDR3 size: 14 residues. V was trimmed by 4 bases and J by 4 bases, leaving 13 bases between them. Germline V CDR1 and CDR2: SNHLY, FYNNEI. Here the CDR3 reads CASSADEQLYGYTF. The CDR3, as DNA: TGTGCCAGCAGTGCAGATGAACAGCTCTATGGCTACACCTTC.

This clone was seen just once. CDR3 sequence: CATSAETGYEQYF. The DNA for the CDR3 is TGTGCCACCAGCGCCGAGACAGGCTACGAGCAGTACTTC. This chain joins TRBV15 and TRBJ2-7; tentatively, D is TRBD1 (6 bases). Trimming took 5 bases from V and 3 from J, leaving 11 bases between them. This CDR3 is built from 13 residues. CDR1 is LNHNV and CDR2 is YYDKDF in the germline V gene (reference sequence).

The chain couples TRBV4-3 to TRBJ1-2; D uncertain. Looked up from germline, CDR1 is LGHNA and CDR2 is YSLEER. This CDR3 comprises 16 residues. Trimming stripped 0 bases from V and 3 bases from J, with 14 bases between. The CDR3 protein is CASSQDLSRTDYGYTF. CDR3 coding DNA: TGCGCCAGCAGCCAAGATTTGAGTAGAACAGACTATGGCTACACCTTC.

The rearrangement uses TRBV6-2 or TRBV6-3 and TRBJ2-7; D might be TRBD1 (5 bases). This CDR3 spans 15 amino acids. V lost 2 bases to trimming and J lost 0 bases, with 11 bases between them. Germline V gene data show CDR1 as MNHEY and CDR2 as SVGEGT. CDR3 residues: CASSYGAHSSYEQYF. In DNA form, the CDR3 reads TGTGCCAGCAGTTACGGGGCCCACAGCTCCTACGAGCAGTACTTC.

This chain links TRBV4-2 with TRBJ1-6; TRBD1 matches at 7 bases. The CDR3 has 14 residues. The V gene's germline CDR1 is LGHNA and CDR2 YNFKEQ. V shed 4 bases and J 6 bases; nucleotides not matched to a gene: 3. The CDR3 protein is CASSRQGSNSPLHF. The DNA of the CDR3 is TGTGCCAGCAGCCGACAGGGCTCTAATTCACCCCTCCACTTT.

CDR3 nucleotide sequence: TGTGCCAGCAGCTCACAGGGGGCGCTTAGTGAGCAGTTCTTC. Translated: CASSSQGALSEQFF. The chain uses TRBV5-5 and TRBJ2-1; 9 bases match TRBD1. Per the germline V gene, CDR1 is SGHKS and CDR2 is YYEKEE (reference sequence). J gave up 9 bases and V 3 bases, and 7 bases lay outside the gene matches. The CDR3 consists of 14 residues.

The genes are TRBV5-6 and TRBJ1-1; 7 nucleotides agree with TRBD1. V dropped 3 bases and J dropped 5; count of bases not matched to a gene: 4. Germline assignment: CDR1 SGHDT and CDR2 YYEEEE. This CDR3 has 13 amino acids. The CDR3, as DNA: TGTGCCAGCAGCTCACAGGGGAAAACTGAAGCTTTCTTT. It translates to CASSSQGKTEAFF.

The chain links TRBV11-1 to TRBJ2-5; the D is unclear. The ends were cut back, 2 bases at V and 0 bases at J, with 7 bases in the middle. The CDR3 is made up of 14 amino acids. CDR1 and CDR2 from the germline V gene are SGHAT and FQDESV (reference sequence). Here the CDR3 reads CASSLRRNQETQYF. The CDR3, as DNA: TGTGCCAGCAGCTTACGGCGGAACCAAGAGACCCAGTACTTC. Filled out from reference TRBV11-1 and TRBJ2-5, the complete variable domain reads EAEVAQSPRYKITEKSQAVAFWCDPISGHATLYWYRQILGQGPELLVQFQDESVVDDSQLPKDRFSAERLKGVDSTLKIQPAELGDSAMYLCASSLRRNQETQYFGPGTRLLVL.

This clone appeared a single time. The chain couples TRBV24-1 to TRBJ2-2, with 10 bases that match TRBD2. The CDR3 is 17 residues long. Germline loops: CDR1 KGHDR, CDR2 SFDVKD. V shed 4 bases, J shed 0 bases, and the junction held 4 bases outside the gene matches. CDR3 nucleotides: TGTGCCACCAGTGACGCTACTAGCGGGACGAACACCGGGGAGCTGTTTTTT. Translated: CATSDATSGTNTGELFF.

The genes are TRBV28 and TRBJ2-5; D might be TRBD2 (5 bases). The CDR3 loop spans 14 amino acids. V dropped 2 bases and J dropped 5 bases, with 12 bases sitting between them. Germline V gene lookup returns CDR1 MDHEN and CDR2 SYDVKM. The CDR3: CASSLPGLLETQYF. The CDR3 region has the DNA TGTGCCAGCAGTTTACCGGGGTTGCTTGAGACCCAGTACTTC.

The rearrangement joins TRBV7-2 to TRBJ1-2; TRBD1 matches at 7 bases. Germline trimming cut 5 bases from V and 0 bases from J; bases unmatched to any gene: 3. Germline-derived CDR1 and CDR2 are SGHTA and FQGNSA. CDR3 length: 14 amino acids. CDR3 in DNA: TGTGCCAGCAGCCCCGGGACAGCTAACTATGGCTACACCTTC. Amino acid sequence: CASSPGTANYGYTF.

The CDR3 sequence: CASSPFGGRATGEQYF. The CDR3 DNA reads TGTGCCAGCTCACCATTTGGGGGGAGAGCCACTGGGGAGCAGTACTTC. The V call is TRBV18, the J call TRBJ2-7, with D perhaps TRBD2 (6 bases). From germline, CDR1 is KGHSH and CDR2 LQKENI. The CDR3 spans 16 residues. V was shortened by 2 bases and J by 7 bases, with 21 bases between the two germline ends.

This chain connects TRBV21-1 to TRBJ1-2; TRBD1 is the table's D call and was not checked against the DNA. TRBV21-1 is reported as a pseudogene. The CDR3 has 19 residues. In DNA form, the CDR3 reads TGTGCCAGCAGCAAAGGGGCTTGTCTACAGGGACAGGGAGACTATGGCTACACCTTC. Translating gives CASSKGACLQGQGDYGYTF.

The chain links TRBV7-9 to TRBJ2-1; TRBD2 matches 11 bases. The CDR3 sequence is 17 residues long. V lost 2 bases and J lost 9; bases outside the gene matches: 12. CDR1 and CDR2 from the germline V gene are SEHNR and FQNEAQ (reference sequence). For the CDR3, the DNA is TGTGCCAGCAGCTTACGGTTAGCAGGACTAGCGGGTCTTGAGCAGTTCTTC. This encodes CASSLRLAGLAGLEQFF.

The V gene is TRBV12-3 or TRBV12-4, the J gene TRBJ1-2; perhaps TRBD1 as D (5 bases). The CDR3 consists of 13 residues. Trimming stripped 7 bases from V and 4 bases from J, with 13 bases between. CDR3 sequence reads: CASTPPGGYGYTF. CDR3 bases: TGTGCCAGCACCCCACCGGGGGGCTATGGCTACACCTTC.

This chain uses TRBV10-1 with TRBJ1-1, with D uncertain. This CDR3 comprises 14 residues. The V gene's germline CDR1 is WNHNN and CDR2 SYGVQD (reference sequence). The germline V and J ends were trimmed by 2 bases and 1 base, with 8 bases remaining between them. Written as DNA, the CDR3 is TGCGCCAGCAGTGAGAACAGTTCGAACACTGAAGCTTTCTTT. Protein: CASSENSSNTEAFF.

The rearrangement uses TRBV7-2 and TRBJ2-4; 8 bases map to TRBD2. Germline-derived CDR1 and CDR2 are SGHTA and FQGNSA. V dropped 5 bases and J dropped 0; count of bases not matched to a gene: 6. This CDR3 contains 16 residues. The CDR3 sequence: CASSRGLGLAKNIQYF. As DNA, the CDR3 is TGTGCCAGCAGCCGGGGACTAGGCCTAGCCAAAAACATTCAGTACTTC.

The chain is built from TRBV15 and TRBJ2-1; 9 nucleotides agree with TRBD2. V shed 3 bases and J 6 bases; nucleotides not matched to a gene: 6. Looked up from germline, CDR1 is LNHNV and CDR2 is YYDKDF (reference sequence). This CDR3 has 15 residues. The CDR3 here is CATSSLSGRPNEQFF. CDR3 sequence (DNA): TGTGCCACCAGCAGCCTTAGCGGGAGACCCAATGAGCAGTTCTTC. The complete variable domain, with remaining parts taken from reference TRBV15 and TRBJ2-1, reads DAMVIQNPRYQVTQFGKPVTLSCSQTLNHNVMYWYQQKSSQAPKLLFHYYDKDFNNEADTPDNFQSRRPNTSFCFLDIRSPGLGDTAMYLCATSSLSGRPNEQFFGPGTRLTVL.

The chain recombines TRBV6-5 with TRBJ1-2; D is unclear. Germline assignment: CDR1 MNHEY and CDR2 SVGAGI. Trimming took 2 bases from V and 8 from J, leaving 15 bases between them. The CDR3 is 14 amino acids. CDR3 in amino acids: CASSYVPGAGGYTF. Here the CDR3 DNA reads TGTGCCAGCAGTTACGTTCCGGGAGCCGGAGGCTACACCTTC.

The chain employs TRBV9 and TRBJ1-1, with TRBD1 matching over 10 bases. The J segment lost 7 bases and the V segment lost 5 bases, leaving 11 bases of the junction unmatched. Germline V lookup: CDR1 SGDLS, CDR2 YYNGEE. The CDR3 is made up of 15 amino acids. The CDR3 DNA reads TGTGCCAGCAGTCTAAGTCCGGGACAGGGGCGTGAAGCTTTCTTT. This codes for CASSLSPGQGREAFF.

This rearrangement joins TRBV4-2 to TRBJ2-3, with D maybe TRBD1 (5 bases). Germline values: CDR1 LGHNA, CDR2 YNFKEQ. This CDR3 is 16 amino acids long. The germline V and J ends were trimmed by 1 base and 6 bases, with 17 bases remaining between them. The CDR3 protein is CASSQAMGARADTQYF. CDR3 nucleotides: TGTGCCAGCAGCCAAGCCATGGGCGCCAGGGCCGATACGCAGTATTTT.

The CDR3: CASSPSGGNTIYF. CDR3 DNA sequence: TGTGCCAGCAGTCCATCAGGGGGAAACACCATATATTTT. This sequence joins TRBV12-3 or TRBV12-4 and TRBJ1-3; TRBD1 might be the D (5 bases). This CDR3 is 13 amino acids long. Trimming shortened V by 5 bases and J by 4 bases, and 9 bases separated the two germline ends.

The chain joins TRBV12-3 or TRBV12-4 to TRBJ1-6, with D perhaps TRBD1 (5 bases). V lost 5 bases and J 13 bases, leaving 15 bases between the germline ends. The CDR3 loop spans 13 amino acids. The CDR3 DNA reads as TGTGCCAGCAGTCCCCGGGGGGGTTCGCCCCTCCACTTT. Translated, it gives CASSPRGGSPLHF.

V is TRBV5-1 and J is TRBJ2-3; TRBD1 is a possible D gene (6 bases). This CDR3 is built from 16 residues. Trimming cost V 0 bases and J 2 bases, with 13 bases left between them. Germline V CDR1 and CDR2: SGHRS, YFSETQ. The CDR3 bases are TGCGCCAGCAGCTTGGCGTGGGGGCTGGTCACAGATACGCAGTATTTT. As protein: CASSLAWGLVTDTQYF.

This CDR3 reads CSVGYFGGLRDTQYF. The CDR3 bases are TGCAGCGTCGGGTATTTTGGGGGCCTGAGGGATACGCAGTATTTT. This chain links TRBV29-1 with TRBJ2-3, with D possibly being TRBD1 (6 bases). Trimming cost V 6 bases and J 6 bases, with 22 bases left between them. Germline CDR1 is SQVTM and CDR2 is ANQGSEA. The CDR3 loop spans 15 amino acids.

The chain joins TRBV18 to TRBJ1-1, with a weak D call TRBD1 (6 bases). The V and J ends lost 5 bases and 1 base respectively, with 8 bases between them. CDR1 and CDR2 (germline): KGHSH, LQKENI. This CDR3 contains 13 residues. CDR3: CASSTDRNTEAFF. The CDR3 DNA reads TGTGCCAGCTCAACGGACAGGAACACTGAAGCTTTCTTT.